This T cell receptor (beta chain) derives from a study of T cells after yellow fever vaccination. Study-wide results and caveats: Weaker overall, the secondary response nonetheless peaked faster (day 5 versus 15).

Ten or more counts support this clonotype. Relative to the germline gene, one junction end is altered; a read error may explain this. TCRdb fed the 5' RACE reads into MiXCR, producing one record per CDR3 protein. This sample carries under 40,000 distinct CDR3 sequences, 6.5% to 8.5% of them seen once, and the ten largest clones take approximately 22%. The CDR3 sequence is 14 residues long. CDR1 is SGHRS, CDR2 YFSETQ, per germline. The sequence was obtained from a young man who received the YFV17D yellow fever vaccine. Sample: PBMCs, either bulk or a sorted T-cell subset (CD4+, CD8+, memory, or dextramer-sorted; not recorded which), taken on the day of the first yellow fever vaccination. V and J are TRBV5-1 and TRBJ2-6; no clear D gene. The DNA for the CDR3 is TGTGCCAGCAGTTTGTACTCTGGGGCCAACGTCCTGACTTTC. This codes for CASSLYSGANVLTF. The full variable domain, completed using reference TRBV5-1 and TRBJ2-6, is KAGVTQTPRYLIKTRGQQVTLSCSPISGHRSVSWYQQTPGQGLQFLFEYFSETQRNKGNFPGRFSGRQFSNSRSEMNVSTLELGDSALYLCASSLYSGANVLTFGAGSRLTVL.